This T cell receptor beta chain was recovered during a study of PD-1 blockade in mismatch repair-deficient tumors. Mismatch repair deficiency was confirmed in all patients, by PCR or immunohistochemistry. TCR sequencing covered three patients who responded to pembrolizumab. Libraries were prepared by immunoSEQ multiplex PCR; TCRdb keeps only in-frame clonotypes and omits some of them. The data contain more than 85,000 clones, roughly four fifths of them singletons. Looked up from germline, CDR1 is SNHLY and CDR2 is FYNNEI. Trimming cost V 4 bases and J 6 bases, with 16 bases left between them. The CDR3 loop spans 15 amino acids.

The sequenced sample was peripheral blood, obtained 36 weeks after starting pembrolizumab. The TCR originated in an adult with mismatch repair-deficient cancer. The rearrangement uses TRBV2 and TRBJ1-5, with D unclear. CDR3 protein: CASSVGKNGFQPQHF. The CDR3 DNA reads TGTGCCAGCAGTGTAGGGAAAAATGGGTTTCAGCCCCAGCATTTT.